The present TCR beta chain was sequenced within a study of CD8 T cells in Susac syndrome. The CDR3 spans 15 residues. The germline V gene has CDR1 MDHEN and CDR2 SYDVKM. Trimming cost V 6 bases and J 6 bases; bases outside gene matches: 11. Random hexamers were used to reverse transcribe an amount of roughly 0.5 to 1 ug RNA. TCRdb passed the immunoSEQ multiplex PCR reads through MiXCR, listing each CDR3 protein once. In the table there are some 180,000 distinct CDR3 sequences, just under 95% of which are singletons. TCR beta sequencing covered blood CD8+ and CD4+ T cells. The CD8+ and CD4+ T cells were negatively isolated, with the TEMRA cells enriched by FACS.

V and J are TRBV28 and TRBJ2-5; 9 positions agree with TRBD2. The specimen sequenced was CD4+ T cells from PBMCs. The sequence derives from a human donor with Susac syndrome. In DNA form, the CDR3 reads TGTGCCAGCAGACCGCAGATAGCGGGAGCCAAGACCCAGTACTTC. This encodes CASRPQIAGAKTQYF.